The 13 T cell receptor beta chains reported below all come from one sample, sequenced in a study of beta chain features in type 1 diabetes. The study reverse transcribed the entire isolated RNA, so it sequenced expressed TCRB transcripts. Clones were sequenced by immunoSEQ multiplex PCR, and TCRdb holds only the in-frame ones, with some missing. Of about 900,000 clones listed, roughly a sixth are singletons. The material sequenced was naive CD4+ T cells from blood. The source of these receptors is a woman under 30 in good health.

The gene calls are TRBV13 and TRBJ2-3; 9 nucleotides line up with TRBD2. Germline values: CDR1 PRHDT, CDR2 FYEKMQ (reference sequence). The CDR3 has 18 residues. Germline trimming cut 3 bases from V and 3 bases from J; bases unmatched to any gene: 13. In DNA form, the CDR3 reads TGTGCCAGCAGCTTCGACCCAGGCGGGAGGGCCGTGACAGATACGCAGTATTTT. Protein sequence: CASSFDPGGRAVTDTQYF.

This clone showed up just a few times. The chain carries TRBV28 and TRBJ2-7; the match to TRBD2 covers 12 bases. V was clipped by 4 bases and J by 3 bases; unmatched bases: 10. The CDR3 is 17 amino acids. The germline V gene encodes CDR1 MDHEN and CDR2 SYDVKM. In DNA form, the CDR3 reads TGTGCCAGCAGTTGGCTAGCGGGAGGGCCGGTGGGCTACGAGCAGTACTTC. It yields the protein CASSWLAGGPVGYEQYF. Full variable domain (remainder filled in from reference TRBV28 and TRBJ2-7): DVKVTQSSRYLVKRTGEKVFLECVQDMDHENMFWYRQDPGLGLRLIYFSYDVKMKEKGDIPEGYSVSREKKERFSLILESASTNQTSMYLCASSWLAGGPVGYEQYFGPGTRLTVT.

This sequence joins TRBV18 and TRBJ2-3; tentatively, D is TRBD1 (5 bases). Trimming pared 3 bases from V and 2 bases from J, leaving 9 bases between. CDR3 size: 14 residues. Germline V gene data show CDR1 as KGHSH and CDR2 as LQKENI. CDR3 region: CASSPDKNTDTQYF. The CDR3, as DNA: TGTGCCAGCTCACCGGACAAGAACACAGATACGCAGTATTTT.

The gene calls are TRBV12-5 and TRBJ2-3, with 7 bases lining up with TRBD1. The length of the CDR3 is 14 residues. V lost 1 base and J lost 6; bases outside the gene matches: 4. The germline CDR1 and CDR2 sequences are LGHNT and FRNRAP. In nucleotides, the CDR3 is TGTGCTAGTGGTTTGGACGACAGGGCCGATACGCAGTATTTT. It is translated as CASGLDDRADTQYF. Together with reference TRBV12-5 and TRBJ2-3, the CDR3 gives the full variable domain: DARVTQTPRHKVTEMGQEVTMRCQPILGHNTVFWYRQTMMQGLELLAYFRNRAPLDDSGMPKDRFSAEMPDATLATLKIQPSEPRDSAVYFCASGLDDRADTQYFGPGTRLTVL.

This clone was seen only a few times. V usage is TRBV13 and J usage is TRBJ2-7; 7 nucleotides align to TRBD2. Germline values: CDR1 PRHDT, CDR2 FYEKMQ (reference sequence). CDR3 length: 13 amino acids. V trimming: 3 bases; J trimming: 2 bases; junction bases outside the gene matches: 1. CDR3 amino acids: CASSLSGTYEQYF. CDR3 sequence (DNA): TGTGCCAGCAGCTTGAGCGGGACCTACGAGCAGTACTTC.

The chain joins TRBV14 to TRBJ2-3; TRBD1 is a possible D gene (5 bases). CDR1 and CDR2 (germline): SGHDN, FVKESK. Trimming removed 1 base at V and 5 bases at J, with 7 bases between. This CDR3 spans 13 amino acids. The CDR3 here is CASSQAGIDTQYF. DNA for the CDR3: TGTGCCAGCAGCCAAGCAGGGATAGATACGCAGTATTTT.

This clone was picked up a small number of times. The rearrangement joins TRBV7-8 to TRBJ2-2; D is uncertain. Germline V gives CDR1 SGHVS, CDR2 FQNEAQ. The V gene lost 4 bases and the J gene lost 3 bases, with 12 bases spanning the gap. The CDR3 spans 15 residues. In DNA, the CDR3 is TGTGCCAGCAGCTCTGTGCTAGGGTACACCGGGGAGCTGTTTTTT. This gives the protein CASSSVLGYTGELFF.

This CDR3 reads CASSGGPTDTQYF. In DNA form, the CDR3 reads TGTGCCAGCAGCGGCGGGCCCACAGATACGCAGTATTTT. The V and J genes are TRBV7-2 and TRBJ2-3; a weak D match, TRBD2 (5 bases). The germline V gene encodes CDR1 SGHTA and CDR2 FQGNSA. Trimming cost V 5 bases and J 2 bases, with 8 bases left between them. The CDR3 covers 13 residues.

This clone was seen more than once but under ten times. The chain is built from TRBV10-3 and TRBJ2-1, with D uncertain. Germline values: CDR1 ENHRY, CDR2 SYGVKD. The CDR3 loop spans 12 amino acids. V was shortened by 4 bases and J by 7 bases, with 8 bases between the two germline ends. The CDR3 coding sequence is TGTGCCATCAGTGTTGGACGGAATGAGCAGTTCTTC. This translates into CAISVGRNEQFF.

The chain carries TRBV5-1 and TRBJ2-2, with a weak D call TRBD1 (6 bases). V shed 0 bases and J shed 3 bases, with 15 bases lying between them. CDR1 is SGHRS and CDR2 is YFSETQ in the germline V gene. The CDR3 runs 17 residues. DNA of the CDR3: TGCGCCAGCAGCTTGGAAACCGGGACACGATACACCGGGGAGCTGTTTTTT. It specifies CASSLETGTRYTGELFF.

Here the CDR3 DNA reads TGTGCCAGCAGTTACTCGTGGGACGGATGGACTGAAGCTTTCTTT. Protein product: CASSYSWDGWTEAFF. The chain has TRBV6-5 and TRBJ1-1, with D possibly TRBD1 on 5 matching bases. There are 15 residues in the CDR3. With 0 bases removed from V and 5 bases from J, the gap between germline ends came to 13 bases. Germline-derived CDR1 and CDR2 are MNHEY and SVGAGI.

This clone was seen more than once but under ten times. This sequence joins TRBV6-6 and TRBJ1-4, with a weak D call TRBD1 (6 bases). The CDR3 consists of 15 residues. Trimming removed 0 bases at V and 8 bases at J, with 13 bases between. Germline V gene lookup returns CDR1 MNHNY and CDR2 SVGAGI (reference sequence). For the CDR3, the DNA is TGTGCCAGCAGTTACTCGAGCAGGGGTGAAGAAAAACTGTTTTTT. This translates into CASSYSSRGEEKLFF.

This clone has only a few counts. This same CDR3 is encoded by further DNA sequences in the sample. The rearrangement links TRBV5-4 to TRBJ2-5, with D possibly matching TRBD1 (6 bases). Trimming left V 0 bases short and J 3 bases short, with 9 bases between. CDR1 is SGHNT and CDR2 is YYREEE in the germline V gene (reference sequence). The CDR3 extends over 14 amino acids. CDR3 sequence reads: CASSLGPGEETQYF. For the CDR3, the DNA is TGTGCCAGCAGCTTGGGACCAGGGGAAGAGACCCAGTACTTC. Using reference TRBV5-4 and TRBJ2-5 for the parts outside the CDR3, the full variable domain is ETGVTQSPTHLIKTRGQQVTLRCSSQSGHNTVSWYQQALGQGPQFIFQYYREEENGRGNFPPRFSGLQFPNYSSELNVNALELDDSALYLCASSLGPGEETQYFGPGTRLLVL.